Here is one T cell receptor beta chain with its context. The antigen remains undetermined. Study observations and caveats: Tumor Treg TCRs overlapped most with tumor naive CD4+ cells. Tumor memory CD4+ T cell TCR gene usage clustered with blood and lymph node memory CD4+ cells and lymph node naive CD4+ cells.

Trimming removed 0 bases from V and 2 bases from J, with 14 bases in between. This CDR3 contains 17 residues. In germline, CDR1 is SGHRS, CDR2 YFSETQ. After constant-region reverse-primer amplification, full-length variable regions underwent semi-nested PCR with Nested Universal Primer A. TCRdb passed the 5' RACE reads through MiXCR, listing each CDR3 protein once. The sample consists of over 30,000 distinct CDR3 sequences, about a quarter of them appearing once. CD25-based Treg depletion was applied to purified naive CD4+ T cells. The V and J genes are TRBV5-1 and TRBJ2-2; D uncertain. The clonotype comes from a female donor with breast cancer. The sequencing sample was made of naive CD4+ T cells sorted from a lymph node. Subset reported: naive CD4+ T cells, CD4+CD45RA+CD25-. DNA for the CDR3: TGCGCCAGCAGCTTGGCCTCTCAGGAAGTTAACACCGGGGAGCTGTTTTTT. Residues: CASSLASQEVNTGELFF.